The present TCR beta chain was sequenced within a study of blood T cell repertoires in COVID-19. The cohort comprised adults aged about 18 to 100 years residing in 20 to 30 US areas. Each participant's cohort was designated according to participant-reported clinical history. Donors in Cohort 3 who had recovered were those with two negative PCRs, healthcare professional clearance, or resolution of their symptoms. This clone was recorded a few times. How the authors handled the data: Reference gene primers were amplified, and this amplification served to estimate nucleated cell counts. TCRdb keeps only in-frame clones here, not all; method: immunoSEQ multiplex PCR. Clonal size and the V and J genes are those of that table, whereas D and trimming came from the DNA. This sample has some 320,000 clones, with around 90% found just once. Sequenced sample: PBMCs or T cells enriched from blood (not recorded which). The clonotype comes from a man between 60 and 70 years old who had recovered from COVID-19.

CDR3 loop: CASSAGTGDTDTQYF. For the CDR3, the DNA is TGTGCCAGTAGTGCAGGAACAGGGGACACAGATACGCAGTATTTT. The chain uses TRBV19 and TRBJ2-3; 7 bases are shared with TRBD1. This CDR3 has 15 amino acids. V gave up 5 bases and J gave up 2 bases; unmatched junction bases: 7. Looked up from germline, CDR1 is LNHDA and CDR2 is SQIVND (reference sequence).